The entry below gives a single T cell receptor beta chain sequence along with its context. The germline CDR1 and CDR2 sequences are MNHEY and SVGAGI. Trimming took 5 bases from V and 3 from J; bases not matched to a gene: 6. The CDR3 has 14 amino acids. This specimen belongs to a study of blood T cell repertoires in COVID-19. Whole-study context: Whether acute or convalescent, the COVID-19 samples came from the United States, Italy and Spain.

Original data processing: Nucleated cell number was recorded as an estimate derived from reference gene primer amplification. Libraries were prepared by immunoSEQ multiplex PCR; TCRdb keeps only in-frame clonotypes and omits some of them. The V and J calls and clone size are taken from that table; D and trimming were inferred from the DNA. Of about 340,000 clones in the sample, about 90% were seen once. This TCR came from a woman between 18 and 29 years old who had recovered from COVID-19. Sequencing used peripheral blood. The V call is TRBV6-5, the J call TRBJ1-2, with TRBD1 matching over 7 bases. The CDR3 bases are TGTGCCAGCAGTATACAGGGGTCTTACTATGGCTACACCTTC. Translating gives CASSIQGSYYGYTF.